This T cell receptor beta chain is from a study of OX40 agonist ivuxolimab in advanced cancers. V lost 2 bases and J lost 1, with 11 bases in between. Germline-derived CDR1 and CDR2 are LNHDA and SQIVND (reference sequence). CDR3 length: 15 residues. No patient had autoimmune disease or received systemic immunosuppression. Data came from immunoSEQ multiplex PCR; TCRdb stores just in-frame clones and leaves some out. The data hold 70,000 to 85,000 clones, with roughly 88% observed a single time. The V and J genes are TRBV19 and TRBJ1-2; D possibly corresponds to TRBD1 (5 bases). Sequences were derived from CD4+ or CD8+ T cells sorted from blood, sampled in a trial of the OX40 agonist ivuxolimab. The sequence was collected from an adult with an advanced solid tumor such as melanoma, head and neck, liver or kidney cancer. CDR3 bases: TGTGCCAGTAGTATATGGTCGGGACTTAACTATGGCTACACCTTC. This encodes CASSIWSGLNYGYTF. Full variable domain (rest looked up from reference TRBV19 and TRBJ1-2): DGGITQSPKYLFRKEGQNVTLSCEQNLNHDAMYWYRQDPGQGLRLIYYSQIVNDFQKGDIAEGYSVSREKKESFPLTVTSAQKNPTAFYLCASSIWSGLNYGYTFGSGTRLTVV.